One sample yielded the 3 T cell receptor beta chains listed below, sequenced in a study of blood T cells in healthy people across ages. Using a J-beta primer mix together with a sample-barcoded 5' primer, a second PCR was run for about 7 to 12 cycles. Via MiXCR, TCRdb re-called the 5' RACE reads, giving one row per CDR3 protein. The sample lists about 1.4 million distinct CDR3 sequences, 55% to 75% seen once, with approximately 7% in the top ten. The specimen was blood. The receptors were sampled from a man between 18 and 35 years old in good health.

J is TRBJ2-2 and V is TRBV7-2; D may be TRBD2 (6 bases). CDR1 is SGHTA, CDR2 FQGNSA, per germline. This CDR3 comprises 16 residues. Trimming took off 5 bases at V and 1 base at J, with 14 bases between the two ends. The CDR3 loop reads CASSRSGGMNTGELFF. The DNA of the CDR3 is TGTGCCAGCAGCCGCTCGGGCGGGATGAACACCGGGGAGCTGTTTTTT. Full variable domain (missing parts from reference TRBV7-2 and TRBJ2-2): GAGVSQSPSNKVTEKGKDVELRCDPISGHTALYWYRQSLGQGLEFLIYFQGNSAPDKSGLPSDRFSAERTGGSVSTLTIQRTQQEDSAVYLCASSRSGGMNTGELFFGEGSRLTVL.

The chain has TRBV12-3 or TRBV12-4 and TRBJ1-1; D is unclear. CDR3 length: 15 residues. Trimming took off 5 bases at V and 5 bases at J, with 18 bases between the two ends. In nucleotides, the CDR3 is TGTGCCAGCAGTGACCCCATGGGGTTGTCTACTGAAGCTTTCTTT. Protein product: CASSDPMGLSTEAFF.

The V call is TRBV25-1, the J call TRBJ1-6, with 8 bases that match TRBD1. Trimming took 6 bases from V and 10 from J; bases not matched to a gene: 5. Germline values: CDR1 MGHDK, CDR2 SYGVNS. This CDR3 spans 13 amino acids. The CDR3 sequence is CASRSTGDSPLHF. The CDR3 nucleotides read TGTGCCAGCAGATCGACAGGGGACTCACCCCTCCACTTT. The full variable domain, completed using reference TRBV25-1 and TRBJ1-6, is EADIYQTPRYLVIGTGKKITLECSQTMGHDKMYWYQQDPGMELHLIHYSYGVNSTEKGDLSSESTVSRIRTEHFPLTLESARPSHTSQYLCASRSTGDSPLHFGNGTRLTVT.